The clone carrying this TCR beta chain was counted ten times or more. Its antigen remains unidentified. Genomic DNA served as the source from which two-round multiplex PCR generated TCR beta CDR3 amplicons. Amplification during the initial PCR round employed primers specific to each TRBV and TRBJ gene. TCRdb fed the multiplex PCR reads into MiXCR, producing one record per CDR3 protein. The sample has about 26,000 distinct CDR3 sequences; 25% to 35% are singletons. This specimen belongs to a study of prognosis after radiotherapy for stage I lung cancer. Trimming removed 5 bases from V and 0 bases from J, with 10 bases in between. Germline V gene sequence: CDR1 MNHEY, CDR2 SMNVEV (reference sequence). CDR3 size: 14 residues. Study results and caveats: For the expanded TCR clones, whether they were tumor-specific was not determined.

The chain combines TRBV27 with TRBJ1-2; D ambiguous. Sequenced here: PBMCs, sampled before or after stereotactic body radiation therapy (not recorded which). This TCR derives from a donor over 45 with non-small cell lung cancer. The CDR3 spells CASSRVGANYGYTF. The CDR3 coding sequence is TGTGCCAGCAGTAGAGTAGGAGCTAACTATGGCTACACCTTC.